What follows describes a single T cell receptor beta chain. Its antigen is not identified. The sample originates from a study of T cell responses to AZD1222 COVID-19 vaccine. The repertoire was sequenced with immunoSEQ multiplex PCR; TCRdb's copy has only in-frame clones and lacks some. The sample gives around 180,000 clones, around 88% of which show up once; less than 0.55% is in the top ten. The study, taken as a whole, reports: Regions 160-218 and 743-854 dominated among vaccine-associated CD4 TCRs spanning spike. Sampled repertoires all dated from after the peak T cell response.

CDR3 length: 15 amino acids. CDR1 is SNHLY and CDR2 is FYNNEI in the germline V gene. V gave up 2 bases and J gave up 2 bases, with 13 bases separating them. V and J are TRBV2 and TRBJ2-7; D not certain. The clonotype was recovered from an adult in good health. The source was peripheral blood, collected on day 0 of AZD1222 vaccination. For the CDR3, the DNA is TGTGCCAGCAGTGAAAGCCGGGTCATAACCTACGAGCAGTACTTC. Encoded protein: CASSESRVITYEQYF.